The clone carrying this T cell receptor (beta chain) was seen a handful of times. Its antigen is not known. The data belong to a study of blood T cells in healthy people across ages. Broader study findings: Relative to aged donors, long-lived donors carried more naive CD4+ cells and displayed higher diversity. Among T cells, TCR beta diversity per million cells dropped roughly linearly as age rose.

Primers used in a second PCR of about 7 to 11 cycles were a sample-barcoded 5' primer and a J-beta primer mix. Each cDNA molecule, via a template-switch adaptor with 12 random nucleotides, was tagged. TCRdb re-called the 5' RACE reads with MiXCR, one entry per CDR3 protein. The repertoire holds more than 650,000 distinct CDR3 sequences, with 20% to 25% as singletons. The V segment lost 7 bases and the J segment 10 bases; nucleotides outside the gene matches: 10. Germline CDR1 is SQVTM and CDR2 is ANQGSEA. The CDR3 length is 13 residues. The chain carries TRBV29-1 and TRBJ1-4, with 9 bases lining up with TRBD1. The source is a man between 70 and 80 years old in good health. Specimen: blood. The CDR3 loop is CSGGDREGGKLFF. CDR3 bases: TGCAGCGGGGGGGACAGGGAAGGTGGAAAACTGTTTTTT.